These 26 T cell receptor beta chains came from one sample sequenced in a study of T cell responses to AZD1222 COVID-19 vaccine. Repertoires were generated with immunoSEQ multiplex PCR, while TCRdb's copy carries only in-frame clones and drops some. Of under 150,000 clones in the sample, approximately 90% were seen once. Sequenced here: peripheral blood, sampled on day 0 of AZD1222 vaccination. Receptor source: an adult in good health.

The rearrangement joins TRBV3-1 (or the pseudogene TRBV3-2) to TRBJ1-5; 9 bases align to TRBD1. Germline lookup yields CDR1 LGHDT and CDR2 YNNKEL (reference sequence). This CDR3 has 16 residues. J lost 3 bases, V lost 1 base, and 4 bases had no gene match. The CDR3 DNA sequence: TGTGCCAGCAGCCAAGGGACAGGGGCGAACAATCAGCCCCAGCATTTT. Residues: CASSQGTGANNQPQHF.

As DNA, the CDR3 is TGTGCCAGCAGCTTCACCTCTTGGGGGGGGAACACTGAAGCTTTCTTT. The encoded protein is CASSFTSWGGNTEAFF. The chain is built from TRBV11-3 and TRBJ1-1; a possible D gene is TRBD1 (5 bases). The germline gives CDR1 SGHNT, CDR2 YENEEA. The V end was cut by 3 bases, the J end by 1 base, with 15 bases between. The CDR3 is 16 amino acids. Combining the CDR3 with reference TRBV11-3 and TRBJ1-1 gives the whole variable domain EAGVVQSPRYKIIEKKQPVAFWCNPISGHNTLYWYLQNLGQGPELLIRYENEEAVDDSQLPKDRFSAERLKGVDSTLKIQPAELGDSAVYLCASSFTSWGGNTEAFFGQGTRLTVV.

The chain combines TRBV6-2 or TRBV6-3 with TRBJ2-2; 9 bases match TRBD2. The CDR3 consists of 15 residues. The V and J ends lost 3 bases and 5 bases, in that order; junction bases with no gene match: 4. Germline V gives CDR1 MNHEY, CDR2 SVGEGT. CDR3 in amino acids: CASSYLAGSTGELFF. Written as DNA, the CDR3 is TGTGCCAGCAGTTATCTAGCGGGAAGTACCGGGGAGCTGTTTTTT.

The V gene is TRBV3-1 (or the pseudogene TRBV3-2), the J gene TRBJ2-2; the D is unclear. The CDR3 is 12 residues long. Germline loops: CDR1 LGHDT, CDR2 YNNKEL (reference sequence). Trimming stripped 4 bases from V and 6 bases from J, with 6 bases between. CDR3 loop: CASSLTPGELFF. The CDR3, as DNA: TGTGCCAGCAGCCTGACCCCCGGGGAGCTGTTTTTT.

The gene calls are TRBV28 and TRBJ1-2; D uncertain. Per the germline V gene, CDR1 is MDHEN and CDR2 is SYDVKM. The CDR3 has 12 residues. With 1 base removed from V and 4 bases from J, the gap between germline ends came to 4 bases. CDR3 amino acids: CASSLSLYGYTF. CDR3 DNA sequence: TGTGCCAGCAGTTTATCCCTCTATGGCTACACCTTC.

The chain is built from TRBV7-6 and TRBJ2-1, with 12 bases that match TRBD2. The V and J ends lost 1 base and 0 bases, in that order; junction bases with no gene match: 4. The CDR3 length is 18 residues. Germline values: CDR1 SGHVS, CDR2 FNYEAQ. CDR3 bases: TGTGCCAGCAGCTTAGGGACTAGCGGGGCGAGCTCCTACAATGAGCAGTTCTTC. Translated, it gives CASSLGTSGASSYNEQFF.

The V and J genes are TRBV6-5 and TRBJ2-7; D might be TRBD2 (5 bases). Looked up from germline, CDR1 is MNHEY and CDR2 is SVGAGI. This CDR3 is 13 amino acids long. Trimming cost V 6 bases and J 3 bases, with 12 bases left between them. CDR3 DNA sequence: TGTGCCAGCAGGCTCATCGGGGACTACGAGCAGTACTTC. As protein: CASRLIGDYEQYF.

The chain joins TRBV5-1 to TRBJ2-3; 12 bases agree with TRBD2. Germline CDR1 SGHRS, CDR2 YFSETQ. V shed 0 bases and J 4 bases; nucleotides not matched to a gene: 3. CDR3 size: 16 residues. The chain's CDR3 is CASSLGLAGAADTQYF. The CDR3 DNA reads as TGCGCCAGCAGCTTGGGACTAGCGGGAGCCGCAGATACGCAGTATTTT.

The chain joins TRBV4-1 to TRBJ1-3; D possibly corresponds to TRBD1 (5 bases). From germline, CDR1 is MGHRA and CDR2 YSYEKL. Trimming left V 2 bases short and J 0 bases short, with 8 bases between. The CDR3 covers 15 residues. CDR3 loop: CASSQNRISGNTIYF. The CDR3 region has the DNA TGCGCCAGCAGCCAAAACAGGATCTCTGGAAACACCATATATTTT.

V gene TRBV6-5 combines with J gene TRBJ2-3; TRBD2 agrees at 12 bases. Germline loops: CDR1 MNHEY, CDR2 SVGAGI. The CDR3 has 15 residues. The V gene end was trimmed by 7 bases and the J gene end by 1 base; junction bases not matched to a gene: 3. For the CDR3, the DNA is TGTGCCAGCACTCGACTAGCGGGGGGCACAGATACGCAGTATTTT. Translating it yields CASTRLAGGTDTQYF.

The CDR3 nucleotides are TGTGCCAGCAGTTTCGGGCGGCAAGAGACCCAGTACTTC. Translation gives CASSFGRQETQYF. The V and J genes are TRBV12-3 or TRBV12-4 and TRBJ2-5; D is ambiguous. The CDR3 is 13 residues long. V was shortened by 3 bases and J by 2 bases, with 7 bases between the two germline ends.

The genes are TRBV5-1 and TRBJ2-1; TRBD1 matches 12 bases. The V gene's germline CDR1 is SGHRS and CDR2 YFSETQ. This CDR3 is 23 amino acids long. Trimming cost V 1 base and J 4 bases; bases outside gene matches: 24. This CDR3 is CASSLTTIPWDRGLHPTYNEQFF. As DNA, the CDR3 is TGCGCCAGCAGCTTGACCACTATCCCCTGGGACAGGGGGCTACACCCCACTTACAATGAGCAGTTCTTC.

This chain joins TRBV7-6 and TRBJ2-2, with 9 bases lining up with TRBD2. V trimming: 4 bases; J trimming: 6 bases; junction bases outside the gene matches: 6. Germline lookup yields CDR1 SGHVS and CDR2 FNYEAQ. The CDR3 has 15 residues. This chain's CDR3 is CASSSKAGGPGELFF. The CDR3 bases are TGTGCCAGCAGCTCTAAAGCGGGAGGTCCCGGGGAGCTGTTTTTT.

The gene calls are TRBV5-5 and TRBJ2-1; D possibly corresponds to TRBD2 (5 bases). Per germline, CDR1 SGHKS and CDR2 YYEKEE (reference sequence). CDR3 length: 14 residues. V dropped 0 bases and J dropped 12 bases, with 16 bases sitting between them. The CDR3: CASSLDRLKMGQFF. The DNA of the CDR3 is TGTGCCAGCAGCTTGGACCGACTAAAAATGGGGCAGTTCTTC.

The chain employs TRBV2 and TRBJ2-1; possibly TRBD2 for D (5 bases). The ends were cut back, 7 bases at V and 9 bases at J, with 19 bases in the middle. The germline CDR1 and CDR2 sequences are SNHLY and FYNNEI. This CDR3 is 14 amino acids long. The CDR3 is CASMAPLGPSEQFF. The CDR3 DNA follows: TGTGCCAGCATGGCCCCACTAGGTCCTAGTGAGCAGTTCTTC.

CDR3 protein: CASSPGTGGMNTGELFF. The CDR3 region has the DNA TGTGCCAGCAGTCCCGGGACAGGGGGAATGAACACCGGGGAGCTGTTTTTT. This chain uses TRBV7-8 with TRBJ2-2; 11 bases fit TRBD1. CDR3 length: 17 amino acids. V shed 6 bases and J 1 base; nucleotides not matched to a gene: 7. Per the germline V gene, CDR1 is SGHVS and CDR2 is FQNEAQ.

The V and J genes are TRBV3-1 (or the pseudogene TRBV3-2) and TRBJ1-2; no clear D gene. Germline V gene lookup returns CDR1 LGHDT and CDR2 YNNKEL (reference sequence). The length of the CDR3 is 12 residues. Trimming removed 0 bases from V and 7 bases from J, with 6 bases in between. CDR3: CASSQDVRGYTF. DNA of the CDR3: TGTGCCAGCAGCCAAGATGTACGTGGCTACACCTTC.

The gene calls are TRBV9 and TRBJ1-3; D unresolved. The germline gives CDR1 SGDLS, CDR2 YYNGEE. With 0 bases removed from V and 3 bases from J, the gap between germline ends came to 10 bases. CDR3 length: 15 residues. The CDR3 bases are TGTGCCAGCAGCGTAGTGAGGAAGGATGGAAACACCATATATTTT. This codes for CASSVVRKDGNTIYF.

The chain recombines TRBV24-1 with TRBJ1-1; 9 bases are shared with TRBD1. J gave up 2 bases and V 0 bases, and 6 bases lay outside the gene matches. This CDR3 has 17 amino acids. Germline lookup yields CDR1 KGHDR and CDR2 SFDVKD. CDR3 DNA sequence: TGTGCCACCAGTGATTTGCTGAGGGACAGGGATAACACTGAAGCTTTCTTT. This codes for CATSDLLRDRDNTEAFF.

This chain connects TRBV6-1 to TRBJ1-5, with D unresolved. CDR3 size: 14 residues. The ends were cut back, 0 bases at V and 4 bases at J, with 7 bases in the middle. Per the germline V gene, CDR1 is MNHNS and CDR2 is SASEGT. CDR3 sequence: CASSEALRNQPQHF. The CDR3, as DNA: TGTGCCAGCAGTGAAGCTTTGAGGAATCAGCCCCAGCATTTT.

The V and J genes are TRBV19 and TRBJ1-6; no clear D gene. The CDR3 consists of 16 residues. Germline V gene data show CDR1 as LNHDA and CDR2 as SQIVND (reference sequence). V was cut by 4 bases and J by 4 bases, with 14 bases left in between. The CDR3 coding sequence is TGTGCCAGTAGTAATCCCGCCCTGAGATATAATTCACCCCTCCACTTT. It encodes CASSNPALRYNSPLHF.

This clone was picked up one time. The chain combines TRBV9 with TRBJ2-1; D ambiguous. Trimming took off 1 base at V and 8 bases at J, with 13 bases between the two ends. The CDR3 runs 14 residues. Looked up from germline, CDR1 is SGDLS and CDR2 is YYNGEE. Here the CDR3 DNA reads TGTGCCAGCAGCGTATCTCACGGTAGTGATGAGCAGTTCTTC. Translated: CASSVSHGSDEQFF.

This sequence joins TRBV29-1 and TRBJ2-3; TRBD1 aligns across 11 bases. Germline V gene sequence: CDR1 SQVTM, CDR2 ANQGSEA. The CDR3 extends over 15 amino acids. Germline trimming cut 4 bases from V and 5 bases from J; bases unmatched to any gene: 8. The CDR3 DNA sequence: TGCAGCGTTGCCGCGGGACAGGGGGTCGGAGATACGCAGTATTTT. Translated: CSVAAGQGVGDTQYF.

The rearrangement joins TRBV5-1 to TRBJ2-7; tentatively, D is TRBD1 (6 bases). Per germline, CDR1 SGHRS and CDR2 YFSETQ. Trimming removed 4 bases at V and 6 bases at J, with 14 bases between. This CDR3 is 13 amino acids long. The CDR3: CASSPQGSTEQYF. As DNA, the CDR3 is TGCGCCAGCAGCCCACAGGGATCAACCGAGCAGTACTTC.

A single count supports this clone. V gene TRBV10-3 combines with J gene TRBJ1-2; weak D call: TRBD1 (6 bases). This CDR3 region has 13 residues. With 0 bases removed from V and 10 bases from J, the gap between germline ends came to 12 bases. Germline V CDR1 and CDR2: ENHRY, SYGVKD. CDR3 in DNA: TGTGCCATCAGTGAGTCATTTACAGGGCCCTACACCTTC. Its translation is CAISESFTGPYTF.

The chain couples TRBV12-5 to TRBJ2-1, with 11 bases fitting TRBD2. V shed 3 bases, J shed 6 bases, and the junction held 4 bases outside the gene matches. Germline V gene sequence: CDR1 LGHNT, CDR2 FRNRAP. The CDR3 is made up of 15 amino acids. The CDR3 DNA reads as TGTGCTAGTGGTTTTAATAGCGGGAGGGCCAATGAGCAGTTCTTC. Protein: CASGFNSGRANEQFF.